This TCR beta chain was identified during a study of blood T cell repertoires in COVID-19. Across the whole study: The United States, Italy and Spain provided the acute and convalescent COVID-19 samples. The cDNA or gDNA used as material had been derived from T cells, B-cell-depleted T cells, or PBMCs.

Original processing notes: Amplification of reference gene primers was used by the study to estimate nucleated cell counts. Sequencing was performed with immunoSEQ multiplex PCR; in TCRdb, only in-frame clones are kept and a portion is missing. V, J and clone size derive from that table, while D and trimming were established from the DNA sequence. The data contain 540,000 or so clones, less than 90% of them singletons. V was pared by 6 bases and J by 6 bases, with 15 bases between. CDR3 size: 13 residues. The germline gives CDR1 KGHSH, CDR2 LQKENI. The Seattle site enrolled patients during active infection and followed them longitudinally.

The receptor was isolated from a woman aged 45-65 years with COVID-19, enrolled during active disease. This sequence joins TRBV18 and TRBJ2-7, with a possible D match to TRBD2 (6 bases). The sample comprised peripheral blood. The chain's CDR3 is CASSETGEVEQYF. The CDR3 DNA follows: TGTGCCAGCTCCGAAACGGGGGAGGTCGAGCAGTACTTC.